This TCR beta chain was identified during a study of blood T cell repertoires in COVID-19. Study-level information: Samples came from the United States, Italy and Spain, spanning acute and convalescent COVID-19.

Produced via immunoSEQ multiplex PCR; TCRdb's table is partial and in-frame only. The sample contains 180,000 or so clones, 89% of which appear only once. This CDR3 has 13 amino acids. Trimming took 1 base from V and 6 from J, leaving 10 bases between them. Germline values: CDR1 SGHDT, CDR2 YYEEEE. This chain links TRBV5-6 with TRBJ1-2; TRBD1 is a possible D gene (6 bases). Sequencing was performed on peripheral blood. The receptor was derived from a man aged 40-55 years with acute or convalescent COVID-19. The CDR3 DNA sequence: TGTGCCAGCAGCTTGCGAGGGGGAGATGGCTACACCTTC. Protein: CASSLRGGDGYTF.